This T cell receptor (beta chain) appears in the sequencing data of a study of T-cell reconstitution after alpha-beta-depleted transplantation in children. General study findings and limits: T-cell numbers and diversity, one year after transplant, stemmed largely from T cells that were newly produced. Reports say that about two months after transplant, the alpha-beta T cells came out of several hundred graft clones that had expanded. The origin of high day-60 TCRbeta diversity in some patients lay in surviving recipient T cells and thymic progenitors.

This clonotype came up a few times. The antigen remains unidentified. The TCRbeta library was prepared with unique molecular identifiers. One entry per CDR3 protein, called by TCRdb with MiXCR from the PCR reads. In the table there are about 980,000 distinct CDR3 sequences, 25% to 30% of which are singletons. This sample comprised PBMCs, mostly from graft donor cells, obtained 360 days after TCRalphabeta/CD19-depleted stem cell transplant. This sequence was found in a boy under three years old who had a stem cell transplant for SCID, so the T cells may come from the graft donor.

CDR3 nucleotide sequence: TGCAGTGCTAGAGAGGGTGGAAACATTCAGTACTTC. Its protein is CSAREGGNIQYF. V gene TRBV20-1 combines with J gene TRBJ2-4; D is unclear. V was clipped by 0 bases and J by 6 bases, with 6 bases between them. CDR3 length equals 12 residues. The germline V gene has CDR1 DFQATT and CDR2 SNEGSKA (reference sequence).